This is a list of T cell receptor beta chains from one sample in a study of T cell responses to AZD1222 COVID-19 vaccine. Sequenced by immunoSEQ multiplex PCR; TCRdb stores in-frame clones only, minus some. The sample includes 120,000 to 150,000 clones, approximately 87% of them seen just once. Sequences were derived from peripheral blood, sampled 28 days after the second AZD1222 dose. Source of these receptors: an adult who received the AZD1222 COVID-19 vaccine. Each CDR3 is given without its conserved first and last residue. The order of the fields is clone size, V gene, J gene, CDR3 protein. A row's size may be missing; if present it is once, few, many or a size class.

NA	TRBV25-1	TRBJ1-3	ASKGLSGNTIY
NA	TRBV2	TRBJ1-5	ASRPDRGVQQPQH
NA	TRBV4-3	TRBJ1-5	ASSQDTGPGGGVNQPQH
NA	TRBV7-2	TRBJ2-1	ASTSYGNEQF
NA	TRBV2	TRBJ2-3	ASLGGLGDTQY
NA	TRBV7-8	TRBJ2-7	ASRAGTGDHEQY
NA	TRBV21-1	TRBJ1-3	ASSKGEQDGSLNRYTIY
NA	TRBV15	TRBJ2-1	ATSRDSTSGRPTSYNEQF
few	TRBV5-4	TRBJ1-1	ASSLVSPGGEGAF
once	TRBV5-5	TRBJ2-3	ASSRTGWGTDTQY
NA	TRBV7-9	TRBJ1-1	ASSLMSGTEAF
NA	TRBV9	TRBJ1-3	ASSVEESSGNTIY
NA	TRBV7-3	TRBJ1-1	ASGEGRNTEAF
few	TRBV19	TRBJ1-2	ASSPWDRGQVYGYT
few	TRBV6-1	TRBJ2-1	ASSEVPLEQF
NA	TRBV19	TRBJ1-2	ASSIPDLRGYGYT